The sequence of this TCR beta chain was determined in a study of metastatic and nonmetastatic thyroid tumors. From the PCR reads, TCRdb re-called clones with MiXCR. The profile shows 15,000 or so clones, around an eighth of them singletons. This clone was found many times. No treatment of any kind had been given to any patient before thyroid surgery. V lost 0 bases to trimming and J lost 3 bases, with 21 bases between them. Germline assignment: CDR1 ENHRY and CDR2 SYGVKD. CDR3 size: 18 residues. The receptor was derived from a female donor with papillary thyroid cancer or a benign thyroid nodule (not recorded which). Some clones in this sample may be carry-over from other donors' samples. Sequenced sample: tumor tissue. The V and J genes are TRBV10-3 and TRBJ2-7; D might be TRBD2 (5 bases). The CDR3 DNA is TGTGCCATCAGTGAGTCACCATTTCTCCGACCGGGATACTACGAGCAGTACTTC. Protein sequence: CAISESPFLRPGYYEQYF.